A single sample is the source of the 9 T cell receptor beta chains below, sequenced in a study of cytomegalovirus exposure and HLA in healthy donors. 13 Jbeta primers and 60 Vbeta primers were used for the PCR. The table came from immunoSEQ multiplex PCR; TCRdb's copy has only in-frame clones and leaves some out. The table records 150,000 to 200,000 clones, roughly 80% of them present only once. Sequencing input: PBMCs. The receptors stem from a man aged 55 to 69 in good health and CMV-seronegative.

This sequence joins TRBV6-4 and TRBJ1-6; TRBD1 matches 7 bases. Germline loops: CDR1 MRHNA, CDR2 SNTAGT. The CDR3 extends over 16 amino acids. V shed 0 bases, J shed 6 bases, and the junction held 5 bases outside the gene matches. The CDR3 DNA reads TGTGCCAGCAGTGACTCTGGTGCAGGGGGTAATTCACCCCTCCACTTT. It codes for CASSDSGAGGNSPLHF.

This sequence joins TRBV5-6 and TRBJ2-7; 10 positions match TRBD1. Germline CDR1 SGHDT, CDR2 YYEEEE. This CDR3 contains 15 residues. Trimming cost V 3 bases and J 1 base; bases outside gene matches: 4. The CDR3 region is CASSWGDRGSYEQYF. CDR3 nucleotides: TGTGCCAGCAGCTGGGGGGACAGGGGTTCCTACGAGCAGTACTTC.

The rearrangement links TRBV5-1 to TRBJ2-1, with 7 bases fitting TRBD2. Germline V gene data show CDR1 as SGHRS and CDR2 as YFSETQ. J lost 3 bases, V lost 0 bases, and 9 bases had no gene match. The CDR3 consists of 17 residues. CDR3 protein: CASSLGVTSAFYNEQFF. In DNA form, the CDR3 reads TGCGCCAGCAGCTTGGGAGTAACTAGCGCGTTCTACAATGAGCAGTTCTTC.

The chain combines TRBV6-1 with TRBJ2-3; 10 nucleotides agree with TRBD2. Per germline, CDR1 MNHNS and CDR2 SASEGT. The CDR3 runs to 15 residues. Trimming at V came to 5 bases and at J to 2 bases, leaving 4 bases not matched to a gene. In DNA form, the CDR3 reads TGTGCCAGCAGTCCGACTAGCGGGTACACAGATACGCAGTATTTT. It specifies CASSPTSGYTDTQYF.

The CDR3 sequence is CASRPGIGDRETQYF. In DNA form, the CDR3 reads TGTGCCAGCCGGCCTGGGATAGGGGATCGGGAGACCCAGTACTTC. J is TRBJ2-5 and V is TRBV6-6; weak D call: TRBD1 (5 bases). The length of the CDR3 is 15 residues. The V end was cut by 8 bases, the J end by 5 bases, with 21 bases between. Germline CDR1 reads MNHNY; CDR2 reads SVGAGI (reference sequence).

The V call is TRBV10-2, the J call TRBJ1-4, with 7 bases identical to TRBD1. The CDR3 is 20 amino acids. With V trimmed by 5 bases and J by 3 bases, 21 bases remained unmatched. Germline CDR1 and CDR2: WSHSY and SAAADI. CDR3 in DNA: TGCGCCAGCAGTACACCCCGGGGCGCAGGGACAGTAGGGGCTAATGAAAAACTGTTTTTT. Translating gives CASSTPRGAGTVGANEKLFF.

This clone was detected a few times. V and J are TRBV7-2 and TRBJ1-1; D not certain. The length of the CDR3 is 14 residues. Trimming stripped 2 bases from V and 1 base from J, with 8 bases between. Per the germline V gene, CDR1 is SGHTA and CDR2 is FQGNSA. The CDR3 is CASSLWAGNTEAFF. CDR3 bases: TGTGCCAGCAGCTTATGGGCGGGGAACACTGAAGCTTTCTTT.

The chain has TRBV6-1 and TRBJ1-2; 7 bases are shared with TRBD1. Per germline, CDR1 MNHNS and CDR2 SASEGT. CDR3 length: 14 residues. J was trimmed by 2 bases and V by 6 bases; bases with no gene match: 6. The DNA for the CDR3 is TGTGCCAGCAGGACCGGGACAGTCAACTATGGCTACACCTTC. This encodes CASRTGTVNYGYTF.

The gene calls are TRBV10-2 and TRBJ2-1; no definite D call. Germline V lookup: CDR1 WSHSY, CDR2 SAAADI. CDR3 length equals 13 residues. V was trimmed by 2 bases and J by 7 bases, leaving 9 bases between them. The CDR3 DNA is TGCGCCAGCAGTGAGGAACTAACGAATGAGCAGTTCTTC. Its protein product is CASSEELTNEQFF.